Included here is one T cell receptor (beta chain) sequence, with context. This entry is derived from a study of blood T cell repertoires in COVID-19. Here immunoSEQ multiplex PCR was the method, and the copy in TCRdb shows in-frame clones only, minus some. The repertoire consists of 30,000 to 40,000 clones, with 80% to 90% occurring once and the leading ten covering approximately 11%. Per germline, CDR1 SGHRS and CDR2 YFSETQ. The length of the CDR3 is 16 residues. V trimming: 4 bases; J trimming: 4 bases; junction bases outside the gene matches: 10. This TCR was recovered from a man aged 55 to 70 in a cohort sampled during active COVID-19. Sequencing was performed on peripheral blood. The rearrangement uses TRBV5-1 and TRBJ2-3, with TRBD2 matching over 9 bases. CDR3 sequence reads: CASSPLGLAGSDTQYF. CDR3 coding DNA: TGCGCCAGCAGCCCCCTGGGCCTAGCGGGGTCAGATACGCAGTATTTT.